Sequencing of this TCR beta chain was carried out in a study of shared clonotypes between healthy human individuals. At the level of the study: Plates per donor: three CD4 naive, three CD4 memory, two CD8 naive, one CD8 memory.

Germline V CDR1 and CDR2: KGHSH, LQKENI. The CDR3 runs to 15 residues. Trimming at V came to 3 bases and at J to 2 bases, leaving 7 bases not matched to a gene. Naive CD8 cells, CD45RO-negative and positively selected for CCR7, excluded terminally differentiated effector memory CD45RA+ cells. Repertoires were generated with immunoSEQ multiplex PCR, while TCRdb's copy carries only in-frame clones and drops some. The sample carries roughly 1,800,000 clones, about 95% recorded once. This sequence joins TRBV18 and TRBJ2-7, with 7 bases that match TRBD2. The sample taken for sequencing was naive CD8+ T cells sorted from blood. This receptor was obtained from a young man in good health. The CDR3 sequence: CASSPPSGVPYEQYF. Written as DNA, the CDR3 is TGTGCCAGCTCACCCCCAAGCGGGGTCCCCTACGAGCAGTACTTC.